Below, 5 T cell receptor beta chains from the same sample are listed, as sequenced in a study of blood T cell repertoires in COVID-19. Only in-frame clones appear in the TCRdb table, and some are missing; sequencing was by immunoSEQ multiplex PCR. This table holds a few hundred thousand clones, around 87% found once. Sequencing was carried out using PBMCs or T cells enriched from blood (not recorded which). The receptor set was obtained from a man younger than 45 who had recovered from COVID-19.

The chain uses TRBV11-2 and TRBJ2-2; D is possibly TRBD2 (5 bases). Trimming cost V 3 bases and J 6 bases, with 8 bases left between them. The CDR3 extends over 13 amino acids. Per the germline V gene, CDR1 is SGHAT and CDR2 is FQNNGV. CDR3 DNA sequence: TGTGCCAGCAGCTTTCACGGGGCCGGGGAGCTGTTTTTT. The encoded protein is CASSFHGAGELFF.

The chain has TRBV7-3 and TRBJ1-1, with 8 positions matching TRBD1. The germline CDR1 and CDR2 sequences are SGHTA and FQGTGA. There are 13 residues in the CDR3. J gave up 1 base and V 5 bases, and 0 bases lay outside the gene matches. CDR3 sequence (DNA): TGTGCCAGCAGCGACAGGGGGAACACTGAAGCTTTCTTT. Amino acid sequence: CASSDRGNTEAFF.

The V gene is TRBV19, the J gene TRBJ1-1, with D perhaps TRBD1 (6 bases). CDR3 length equals 16 residues. V lost 7 bases, J lost 4 bases, and 22 bases lay in between. From germline, CDR1 is LNHDA and CDR2 SQIVND (reference sequence). In DNA form, the CDR3 reads TGTGCCAGTACTAGTATAGGGAACAGGGAGGGCACTGAAGCTTTCTTT. Translated, it gives CASTSIGNREGTEAFF.

This clone has a single count. The CDR3 bases are TGTGCCAGTAGTGGCGACAGGGGGTACTATGGCTACACCTTC. Its translation: CASSGDRGYYGYTF. The genes are TRBV19 and TRBJ1-2; 9 bases line up with TRBD1. Germline assignment: CDR1 LNHDA and CDR2 SQIVND (reference sequence). V lost 5 bases and J lost 3; bases outside the gene matches: 4. The CDR3 contains 14 residues.

The genes are TRBV19 and TRBJ1-2, with 7 bases aligning to TRBD1. This CDR3 comprises 13 residues. Germline-derived CDR1 and CDR2 are LNHDA and SQIVND (reference sequence). V shed 5 bases and J 6 bases; nucleotides not matched to a gene: 6. The CDR3 bases are TGTGCCAGTAGTTGGGGGACAGTTGATGGCTACACCTTC. It yields the protein CASSWGTVDGYTF. The variable domain in full, completed from reference TRBV19 and TRBJ1-2, reads DGGITQSPKYLFRKEGQNVTLSCEQNLNHDAMYWYRQDPGQGLRLIYYSQIVNDFQKGDIAEGYSVSREKKESFPLTVTSAQKNPTAFYLCASSWGTVDGYTFGSGTRLTVV.